Given below is one TCR beta chain in context. Many counts were recorded for this clone. Its antigen is still unknown. There are no base qualities to consult, and no much larger clone falls within one base. The sample belongs to a study of metastatic and nonmetastatic thyroid tumors (dated by TCRdb to the early 2020s). Background for the entire study: The researchers compared repertoires between peripheral blood samples and tumor or nodule tissue samples from patients with malignant or benign thyroid disease.

Measured from the cysteine to the phenylalanine, the CDR3 is 12 residues long. Only the CDR3 DNA is retained, 36 bases long and in frame from the first base. The junction shows trimming of 5 bases on V and 8 bases on J, plus 12 bases between the germline ends. CDR1 and CDR2 were assigned from the germline V gene (reference sequence) as SGHAT and FQDESV. What the work shows at the level of the full study, not this receptor alone: In both blood and tumor samples, TCR beta diversity was reported to be significantly higher in malignant tumors than in benign nodules.

Library generation was performed with PCR. Sequenced using an Illumina HiSeq 4000. The TCR beta-chain CDR3 region of each patient was profiled by high-throughput sequencing. As for the original processing: A classifier to discriminate distant-metastatic papillary thyroid cancer patients was built from CDR3 differences across clinicopathological groups. The Shannon index was used to measure repertoire diversity, and the Morisita-Horn index was used to measure how similar tumor and blood repertoires were. TCRdb trimmed the raw reads at Q25, called clones with MiXCR and kept productive beta chains. In this record, the V and J calls reflect TCRdb's handling and not the investigators' own analysis. The sample table records fewer than 50,000 clones; over 25% of these occur just once. In total, the top ten clones hold approximately 9.6% of the sample. Before undergoing thyroid surgery, none of the patients had been given any kind of treatment. The study retrospectively analysed patient clinical samples collected from about 2012 to 2018 using T-cell receptor beta sequencing.

The sequence came from a male donor with papillary thyroid cancer or a benign thyroid nodule (not recorded which). Some clones in this sample may be carry-over from other donors' samples. The source material was blood. The sequence joins TRBV11-1 to TRBJ2-5, with the D gene call left open. The CDR3 region has the sequence CASSPREGTQYF. At the DNA level, the sequence is TGTGCCAGCAGCCCAAGAGAAGGTACCCAGTACTTC.